What follows is one T cell receptor beta chain and its context. Its antigen remains unidentified. Generated by immunoSEQ multiplex PCR, the TCRdb table keeps only in-frame clones and is missing some. The sample holds about 4,800 clones; 83% are singletons and the top ten take 10% to 15%. The record originates from a study of immune cell composition in non-small cell lung cancer. Study outcomes and limitations: Lung adenocarcinomas had lower top 10 clone scores and clonality than squamous tumours.

This clonotype was obtained from a human donor with non-small cell lung cancer. The specimen sequenced was lung tumor tissue.

This CDR3 is CASRKGKGYEKLFF. Written as DNA, the CDR3 is TGTGCCAGCAGAAAAGGCAAGGGGTATGAAAAACTGTTTTTT. The chain is built from TRBV6-5 and TRBJ1-4; a possible D gene is TRBD1 (5 bases). The CDR3 is made up of 14 amino acids. Germline CDR1 and CDR2: MNHEY and SVGAGI. Trimming left V 6 bases short and J 6 bases short, with 14 bases between.